These 20 T cell receptor beta chains were sequenced from one sample in a study of cytomegalovirus exposure and HLA in healthy donors. The PCR employed 60 Vbeta primers together with 13 Jbeta primers. The assay was immunoSEQ multiplex PCR, and TCRdb's table has in-frame clones only and misses some. The sample lists roughly 190,000 clones; around 80% were seen once. The specimen sequenced was PBMCs. The receptor set was obtained from a man aged 40-55 years in good health and CMV-seropositive.

This sequence joins TRBV28 and TRBJ1-5; D ambiguous. This CDR3 has 16 amino acids. Deletions cut 1 base from V and 0 bases from J, with 10 bases between. The V gene's germline CDR1 is MDHEN and CDR2 SYDVKM. The CDR3 sequence is CASSLFPGISNQPQHF. The CDR3 coding sequence is TGTGCCAGCAGTTTATTTCCAGGAATTAGCAATCAGCCCCAGCATTTT. Drawing the rest from reference TRBV28 and TRBJ1-5, the complete variable domain is DVKVTQSSRYLVKRTGEKVFLECVQDMDHENMFWYRQDPGLGLRLIYFSYDVKMKEKGDIPEGYSVSREKKERFSLILESASTNQTSMYLCASSLFPGISNQPQHFGDGTRLSIL.

The chain joins TRBV7-3 to TRBJ1-3, with 9 bases identical to TRBD1. Trimming removed 2 bases from V and 3 bases from J; junction bases left unmatched: 8. This CDR3 contains 17 residues. CDR1 and CDR2 from the germline V gene are SGHTA and FQGTGA. In DNA, the CDR3 is TGTGCCAGCAGCTTACTGCGGGACAGGGATGGTGGAAACACCATATATTTT. Translation: CASSLLRDRDGGNTIYF. The whole variable domain, filled in from reference TRBV7-3 and TRBJ1-3, reads GAGVSQTPSNKVTEKGKYVELRCDPISGHTALYWYRQSLGQGPEFLIYFQGTGAADDSGLPNDRFFAVRPEGSVSTLKIQRTERGDSAVYLCASSLLRDRDGGNTIYFGEGSWLTVV.

The V and J genes are TRBV5-4 and TRBJ2-5, with a tentative D call TRBD2 (6 bases). The CDR3 is made up of 15 amino acids. The germline gives CDR1 SGHNT, CDR2 YYREEE (reference sequence). The germline V and J ends were trimmed by 0 bases and 1 base, with 10 bases remaining between them. The CDR3 loop reads CASSLDWGVQETQYF. Written as DNA, the CDR3 is TGTGCCAGCAGCTTGGATTGGGGGGTCCAAGAGACCCAGTACTTC.

The chain carries TRBV13 and TRBJ2-1, with 8 bases lining up with TRBD2. There are 15 residues in the CDR3. V was pared by 3 bases and J by 3 bases, with 4 bases of the junction left unmatched. The V gene's germline CDR1 is PRHDT and CDR2 FYEKMQ (reference sequence). CDR3 loop: CASSFERGFYNEQFF. CDR3 bases: TGTGCCAGCAGCTTCGAGCGGGGGTTCTACAATGAGCAGTTCTTC.

The chain is built from TRBV28 and TRBJ2-5, with a tentative D call TRBD2 (8 bases). This CDR3 has 14 amino acids. Trimming cost V 8 bases and J 4 bases, with 17 bases left between them. Germline CDR1 MDHEN, CDR2 SYDVKM. The CDR3 here is CASVEGAGGETQYF. CDR3 bases: TGTGCCAGCGTGGAGGGGGCGGGGGGAGAGACCCAGTACTTC.

This clone was seen only a few times. The chain has TRBV5-1 and TRBJ2-1; a weak D match, TRBD1 (7 bases). The CDR3 contains 15 residues. Trimming cost V 0 bases and J 8 bases, with 15 bases left between them. Looked up from germline, CDR1 is SGHRS and CDR2 is YFSETQ. The DNA of the CDR3 is TGCGCCAGCAGCTTGGTACAGGGGAGGAACGATGAGCAGTTCTTC. Its protein is CASSLVQGRNDEQFF.

A word on this clone: The same CDR3 also results from other DNA sequences found in this sample. This chain links TRBV4-1 with TRBJ2-7; D is possibly TRBD2 (7 bases). The CDR3 has 15 amino acids. Per germline, CDR1 MGHRA and CDR2 YSYEKL. V lost 0 bases to trimming and J lost 7 bases, with 16 bases between them. The CDR3 sequence is CASSQEGGGGGEQYF. The CDR3 nucleotides are TGCGCCAGCAGCCAAGAAGGGGGGGGCGGCGGTGAGCAGTACTTC.

V usage is TRBV4-1 and J usage is TRBJ2-1; 8 nucleotides align to TRBD2. Unmatched junction bases numbered 15, after V lost 4 bases and J lost 4 bases. This CDR3 is built from 18 residues. Germline loops: CDR1 MGHRA, CDR2 YSYEKL. The CDR3 loop is CASSPSSGGFLRYNEQFF. The CDR3 nucleotides read TGCGCCAGCAGCCCCTCATCGGGGGGGTTTCTCCGATACAATGAGCAGTTCTTC.

The V and J genes are TRBV15 and TRBJ1-1; D gene ambiguous. This CDR3 spans 17 amino acids. Germline CDR1 is LNHNV and CDR2 is YYDKDF (reference sequence). Deletions cut 1 base from V and 0 bases from J, with 15 bases between. The CDR3 sequence: CATSRGTQVIMNTEAFF. The CDR3, as DNA: TGTGCCACCAGCAGAGGAACGCAGGTCATCATGAACACTGAAGCTTTCTTT. Together with reference TRBV15 and TRBJ1-1, the CDR3 gives the full variable domain: DAMVIQNPRYQVTQFGKPVTLSCSQTLNHNVMYWYQQKSSQAPKLLFHYYDKDFNNEADTPDNFQSRRPNTSFCFLDIRSPGLGDTAMYLCATSRGTQVIMNTEAFFGQGTRLTVV.

This chain uses TRBV29-1 with TRBJ2-7; 8 nucleotides line up with TRBD2. Germline lookup yields CDR1 SQVTM and CDR2 ANQGSEA. The CDR3 sequence is 16 residues long. J was trimmed by 0 bases and V by 4 bases; bases with no gene match: 11. Here the CDR3 DNA reads TGCAGCGTTGCTGGATATACTAGCGGAGGCTCCTACGAGCAGTACTTC. Encoded protein: CSVAGYTSGGSYEQYF.

The chain links TRBV7-8 to TRBJ1-3; D unresolved. The CDR3 covers 13 residues. Germline CDR1 reads SGHVS; CDR2 reads FQNEAQ. The ends were cut back, 11 bases at V and 0 bases at J, with 11 bases in the middle. CDR3 sequence (DNA): TGTGCCTCGGTTGGTTACTCTGGAAACACCATATATTTT. Protein product: CASVGYSGNTIYF.

The rearrangement uses TRBV6-5 and TRBJ2-3; possible D gene TRBD2, 6 bases. The CDR3 consists of 15 residues. V lost 5 bases and J lost 1, with 13 bases in between. Germline-derived CDR1 and CDR2 are MNHEY and SVGAGI. The CDR3 region is CASSTPGLRTDTQYF. The CDR3 bases are TGTGCCAGCAGTACCCCGGGACTCCGCACAGATACGCAGTATTTT.

The V call is TRBV27, the J call TRBJ2-5, with D possibly being TRBD2 (5 bases). Germline CDR1 is MNHEY and CDR2 is SMNVEV (reference sequence). The V and J ends lost 5 bases and 4 bases respectively, with 14 bases between them. This CDR3 has 14 amino acids. CDR3 amino acids: CASSPRGAGETQYF. The DNA for the CDR3 is TGTGCCAGCAGTCCCCGGGGTGCGGGAGAGACCCAGTACTTC.

The chain has TRBV5-4 and TRBJ1-1, with a weak D call TRBD1 (6 bases). The ends were cut back, 0 bases at V and 4 bases at J, with 16 bases in the middle. The V gene's germline CDR1 is SGHNT and CDR2 YYREEE (reference sequence). CDR3 length equals 16 residues. CDR3 sequence (DNA): TGTGCCAGCAGCTTGGAAAGGGGGGGGAGGGGCACTGAAGCTTTCTTT. Its protein product is CASSLERGGRGTEAFF.

The chain combines TRBV6-6 with TRBJ1-2; D uncertain. With 0 bases removed from V and 1 base from J, the gap between germline ends came to 6 bases. CDR1 is MNHNY and CDR2 is SVGAGI in the germline V gene (reference sequence). This CDR3 region has 14 residues. CDR3 bases: TGTGCCAGCAGTTACTCGCGAGTTAACTATGGCTACACCTTC. Its translation is CASSYSRVNYGYTF.

This chain uses TRBV2 with TRBJ1-5, with TRBD1 identical over 10 bases. Germline loops: CDR1 SNHLY, CDR2 FYNNEI. The CDR3 totals 18 residues. J gave up 1 base and V 4 bases, and 10 bases lay outside the gene matches. CDR3: CASSVTGTGAVSNQPQHF. In DNA form, the CDR3 reads TGTGCCAGCAGTGTTACTGGGACAGGGGCCGTGAGCAATCAGCCCCAGCATTTT.

This clone was detected only once. V gene TRBV28 combines with J gene TRBJ1-1; 7 bases are a match to TRBD1. This CDR3 has 11 residues. CDR1 MDHEN and CDR2 SYDVKM come from the germline V gene. V lost 5 bases, J lost 12 bases, and 6 bases stayed unmatched. The CDR3 nucleotides are TGTGCCAGCAGTCCGACAGGGAGGACTTTCTTT. The encoded protein is CASSPTGRTFF.

This clone has only a few counts. This chain links TRBV7-2 with TRBJ1-5; D uncertain. CDR1 SGHTA and CDR2 FQGNSA come from the germline V gene. The CDR3 is 14 residues long. Trimming pared 5 bases from V and 3 bases from J, leaving 11 bases between. In DNA form, the CDR3 reads TGTGCCAGCAGCCTGGTAGTCTCCAATCAGCCCCAGCATTTT. Encoded protein: CASSLVVSNQPQHF.

This clone is a singleton in its sample. The chain has TRBV19 and TRBJ2-1, with TRBD2 matching 8 bases. Germline loops: CDR1 LNHDA, CDR2 SQIVND (reference sequence). With V trimmed by 9 bases and J by 7 bases, 20 bases remained unmatched. The CDR3 contains 17 residues. CDR3 coding DNA: TGTGCCAGATCTCCCCCCCGTGGTAGCGGGGTTCTAAATGAGCAGTTCTTC. This encodes CARSPPRGSGVLNEQFF. Combining the CDR3 with reference TRBV19 and TRBJ2-1 gives the whole variable domain DGGITQSPKYLFRKEGQNVTLSCEQNLNHDAMYWYRQDPGQGLRLIYYSQIVNDFQKGDIAEGYSVSREKKESFPLTVTSAQKNPTAFYLCARSPPRGSGVLNEQFFGPGTRLTVL.

J is TRBJ2-7 and V is TRBV5-1, with D maybe TRBD2 (7 bases). Germline V gene lookup returns CDR1 SGHRS and CDR2 YFSETQ. V lost 0 bases to trimming and J lost 2 bases, with 12 bases between them. This CDR3 spans 15 amino acids. The CDR3 protein is CASSLGAGAPYEQYF. The CDR3, as DNA: TGCGCCAGCAGCTTGGGGGCGGGGGCCCCCTACGAGCAGTACTTC.